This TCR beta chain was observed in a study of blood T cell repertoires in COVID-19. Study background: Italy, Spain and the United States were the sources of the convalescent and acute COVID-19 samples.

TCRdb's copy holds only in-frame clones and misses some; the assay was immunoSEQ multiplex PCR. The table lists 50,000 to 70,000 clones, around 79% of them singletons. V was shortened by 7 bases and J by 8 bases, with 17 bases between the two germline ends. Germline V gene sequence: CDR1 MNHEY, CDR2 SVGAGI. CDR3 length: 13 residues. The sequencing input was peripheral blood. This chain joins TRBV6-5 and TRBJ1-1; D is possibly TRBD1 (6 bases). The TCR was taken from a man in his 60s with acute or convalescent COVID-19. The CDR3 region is CASIDPGGLEAFF. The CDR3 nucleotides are TGTGCCAGCATCGACCCGGGGGGCCTCGAAGCTTTCTTT.